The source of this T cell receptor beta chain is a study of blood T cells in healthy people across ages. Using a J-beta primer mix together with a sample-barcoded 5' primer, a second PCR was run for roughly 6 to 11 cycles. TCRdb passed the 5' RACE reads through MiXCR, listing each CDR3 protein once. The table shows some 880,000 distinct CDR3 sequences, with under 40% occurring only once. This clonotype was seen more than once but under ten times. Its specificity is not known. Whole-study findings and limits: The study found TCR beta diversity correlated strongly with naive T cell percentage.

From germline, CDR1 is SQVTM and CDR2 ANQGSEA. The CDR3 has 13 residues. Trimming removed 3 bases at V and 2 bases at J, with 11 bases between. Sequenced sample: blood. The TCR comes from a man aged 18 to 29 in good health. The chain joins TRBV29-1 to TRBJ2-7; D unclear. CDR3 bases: TGCAGCGTTGAGTTGGGAACCCCCTACGAGCAGTACTTC. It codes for CSVELGTPYEQYF.